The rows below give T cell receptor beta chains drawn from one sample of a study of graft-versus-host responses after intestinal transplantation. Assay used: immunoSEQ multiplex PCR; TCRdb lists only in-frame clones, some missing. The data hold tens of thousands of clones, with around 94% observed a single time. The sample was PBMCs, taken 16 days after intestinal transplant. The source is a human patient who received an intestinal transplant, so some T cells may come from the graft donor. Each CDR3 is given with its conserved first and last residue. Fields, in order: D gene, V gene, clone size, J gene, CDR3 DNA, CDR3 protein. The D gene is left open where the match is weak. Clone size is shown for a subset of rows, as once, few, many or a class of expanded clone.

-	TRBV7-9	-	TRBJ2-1	TGTGCCAGCAGCTTAGGGACAGAAGAGTTCTTC	CASSLGTEEFF
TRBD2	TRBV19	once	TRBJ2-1	TGTGCCAGTAAGCCCTTAGCGGGATCATACAATGAGCAGTTCTTC	CASKPLAGSYNEQFF
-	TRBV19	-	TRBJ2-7	TGTGCCAGTAGTATGGCCGGGATCAGAACGCCTAGCTCCTACGAGCAGTACTTC	CASSMAGIRTPSSYEQYF
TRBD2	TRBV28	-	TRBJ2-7	TGTGCCAGCAGTCCAATACCCGGGACTAGCGGGAGGTCCTACTCCTACGAGCAGTACTTC	CASSPIPGTSGRSYSYEQYF
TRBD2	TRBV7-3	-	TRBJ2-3	TGTGCCAGCAGCTTAAGCTCCGAGGGGAGGGTTGGAGAAAGAGATACGCAGTATTTT	CASSLSSEGRVGERDTQYF
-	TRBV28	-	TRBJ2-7	TGTGCCAGCTCCCCTTTTGGGCCCAGGGATTCCTACGAGCAGTACTTC	CASSPFGPRDSYEQYF
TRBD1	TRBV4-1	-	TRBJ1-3	TGCGCCAGCAGCCCAGACAGGGGGTCTGGAAACACCATATATTTT	CASSPDRGSGNTIYF
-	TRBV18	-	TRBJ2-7	TGTGCCAGCTCAATAGGGGGCGAGCAGTACTTC	CASSIGGEQYF
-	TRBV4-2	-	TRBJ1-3	TGTGCCAGCAGCCAAGAACGGGGTGGTCCTGGAAACACCATATATTTT	CASSQERGGPGNTIYF
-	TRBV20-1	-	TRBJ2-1	TGCAGTGCTAGACCCAATGAGCAGTTCTTC	CSARPNEQFF
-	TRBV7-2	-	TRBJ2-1	TGTGCCAGCAGCTTATTACAGGGCCCTTTGGATGACAATGAGCAGTTCTTC	CASSLLQGPLDDNEQFF
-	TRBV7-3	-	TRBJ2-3	TGTGCCAGCAGCTTACGGGACTCCGTAGCGCAGTATTTT	CASSLRDSVAQYF
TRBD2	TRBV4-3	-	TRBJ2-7	TGCGCCAGCAGCCAATTCACGGGAGGATACTCCTACGAGCAGTACTTC	CASSQFTGGYSYEQYF
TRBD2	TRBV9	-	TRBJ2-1	TGTGCCAGCACTGTCGGAGCGGGAGACTACAATGAGCAGTTCTTC	CASTVGAGDYNEQFF
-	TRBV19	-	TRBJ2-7	TGTGCCAGTAGTAGTGGGGTCCCCTACGAGCAGTACTTC	CASSSGVPYEQYF
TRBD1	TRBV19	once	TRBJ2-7	TGTGCCAGTAGCCGCACAGGGGCCAACGAGCAGTACTTC	CASSRTGANEQYF
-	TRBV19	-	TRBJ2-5	TGTGCCAGTAGTATAACCTTATTCGCCTTGGGGGGTTTGGAGACCCAGTACTTC	CASSITLFALGGLETQYF
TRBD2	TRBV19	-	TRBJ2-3	TGTGCCAGTAGTATCCTAGCGGGAGGGGTAGATACGCAGTATTTT	CASSILAGGVDTQYF